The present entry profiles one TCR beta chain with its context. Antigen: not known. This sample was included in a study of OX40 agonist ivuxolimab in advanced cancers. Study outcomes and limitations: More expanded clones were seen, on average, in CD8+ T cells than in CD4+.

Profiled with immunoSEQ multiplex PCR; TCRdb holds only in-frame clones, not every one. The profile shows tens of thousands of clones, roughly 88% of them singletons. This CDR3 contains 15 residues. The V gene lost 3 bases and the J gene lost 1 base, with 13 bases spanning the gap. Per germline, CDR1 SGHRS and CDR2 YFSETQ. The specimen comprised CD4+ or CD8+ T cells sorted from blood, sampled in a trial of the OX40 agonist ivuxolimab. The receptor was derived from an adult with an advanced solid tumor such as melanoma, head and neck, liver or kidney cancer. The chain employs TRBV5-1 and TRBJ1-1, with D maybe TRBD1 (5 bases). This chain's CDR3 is CASSSPAGTNTEAFF. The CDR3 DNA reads TGCGCCAGCAGCTCCCCGGCGGGGACGAACACTGAAGCTTTCTTT. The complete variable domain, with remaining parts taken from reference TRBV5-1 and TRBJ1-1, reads KAGVTQTPRYLIKTRGQQVTLSCSPISGHRSVSWYQQTPGQGLQFLFEYFSETQRNKGNFPGRFSGRQFSNSRSEMNVSTLELGDSALYLCASSSPAGTNTEAFFGQGTRLTVV.